Below, 16 T cell receptor beta chains from the same sample are listed, as sequenced in a study of follicular helper T cells after annual influenza vaccination. Sequenced by immunoSEQ multiplex PCR; TCRdb stores in-frame clones only, minus some. This sample has some 11,000 clones; around four fifths occur once, and the top ten carry around 0.95%. The specimen was CXCR5- memory CD4+ T cells sorted from blood, collected 6 weeks after influenza vaccination. These receptors all stem from an adult who received the influenza vaccine.

This clone was observed once. CDR3: CATSRGGNTGELFF. The CDR3 bases are TGTGCCACCAGCAGAGGTGGGAACACCGGGGAGCTGTTTTTT. This chain connects TRBV15 to TRBJ2-2, with D unresolved. Germline CDR1 reads LNHNV; CDR2 reads YYDKDF (reference sequence). This CDR3 region has 14 residues. Trimming removed 1 base from V and 1 base from J, with 4 bases in between.

The chain links TRBV27 to TRBJ2-3; TRBD1 aligns across 9 bases. Germline V gives CDR1 MNHEY, CDR2 SMNVEV (reference sequence). After removal of 5 bases from V and 4 bases from J, the junction contained 13 bases not matched to a gene. This CDR3 region has 17 residues. The CDR3 protein is CASSHLMDRGRADTQYF. The DNA of the CDR3 is TGTGCCAGCAGTCATCTAATGGACAGGGGCAGGGCAGATACGCAGTATTTT.

J is TRBJ1-5 and V is TRBV5-1; D not certain. The ends were cut back, 0 bases at V and 0 bases at J, with 7 bases in the middle. The V gene's germline CDR1 is SGHRS and CDR2 YFSETQ. This CDR3 has 15 residues. CDR3 nucleotide sequence: TGCGCCAGCAGCTTGGAAGGGAATAGCAATCAGCCCCAGCATTTT. Its translation: CASSLEGNSNQPQHF.

Here the CDR3 reads CAWSVRPTAGELFF. CDR3 bases: TGTGCCTGGAGTGTACGGCCCACGGCCGGGGAGCTGTTTTTT. V gene TRBV30 combines with J gene TRBJ2-2; D is unresolved. This CDR3 contains 14 residues. V was pared by 0 bases and J by 6 bases, with 11 bases between. Germline lookup yields CDR1 GTSNPN and CDR2 SVGIG (reference sequence).

In DNA form, the CDR3 reads TGTGCCAGCAGGACAGGGGTAGGGCAGTACTTC. Amino acids: CASRTGVGQYF. V is TRBV28 and J is TRBJ2-7; 8 bases fit TRBD1. CDR1 and CDR2 (germline): MDHEN, SYDVKM. With 6 bases clipped from V and 9 bases from J, the junction kept 4 bases outside the gene matches. This CDR3 is 11 amino acids long.

A note on this clone: One end of the junction is discordant with germline, which a read error may explain. DNA of the CDR3: TGTGCCGGCAGACCACGACGGGGGGAGACCCAGTACTTC. This sequence encodes CAGRPRRGETQYF. The chain has TRBV2 and TRBJ2-5, with a possible D match to TRBD2 (6 bases). This CDR3 is 13 amino acids long. Germline lookup yields CDR1 SNHLY and CDR2 FYNNEI.

V is TRBV7-3 and J is TRBJ2-7; possible D gene TRBD1, 6 bases. The CDR3 runs to 14 residues. Deletions cut 5 bases from V and 2 bases from J, with 13 bases between. Germline-derived CDR1 and CDR2 are SGHTA and FQGTGA. Written as DNA, the CDR3 is TGTGCCAGCAGCGCCTATGGACAGCCCTACGAGCAGTACTTC. Its translation: CASSAYGQPYEQYF.

The rearrangement joins TRBV30 to TRBJ1-4; the D is unclear. The ends were cut back, 0 bases at V and 5 bases at J, with 16 bases in the middle. This CDR3 spans 16 amino acids. Germline loops: CDR1 GTSNPN, CDR2 SVGIG (reference sequence). This chain's CDR3 is CAWSVRVTSQNEKLFF. CDR3 nucleotide sequence: TGTGCCTGGAGTGTACGAGTAACCTCTCAAAATGAAAAACTGTTTTTT.

V gene TRBV28 combines with J gene TRBJ1-2, with TRBD1 as a possible D gene (6 bases). The V and J ends lost 7 bases and 1 base respectively, with 19 bases between them. Per the germline V gene, CDR1 is MDHEN and CDR2 is SYDVKM. The CDR3 runs to 16 residues. CDR3 DNA sequence: TGTGCCAGCACTGTAGGGGGGGGCAAGCGTAACTATGGCTACACCTTC. The encoded protein is CASTVGGGKRNYGYTF.

This chain joins TRBV19 and TRBJ2-3, with D unresolved. Per the germline V gene, CDR1 is LNHDA and CDR2 is SQIVND (reference sequence). There are 15 residues in the CDR3. Trimming removed 0 bases at V and 1 base at J, with 8 bases between. The CDR3 nucleotides are TGTGCCAGTAGTATAGATGGTGATCGCACAGATACGCAGTATTTT. As protein: CASSIDGDRTDTQYF.

J is TRBJ2-3 and V is TRBV29-1; TRBD2 matches at 7 bases. The CDR3 has 13 residues. The germline CDR1 and CDR2 sequences are SQVTM and ANQGSEA. V trimming: 6 bases; J trimming: 6 bases; junction bases outside the gene matches: 9. The CDR3 DNA is TGCAGCGTGGGGGGAGGGGAAGTGGATACGCAGTATTTT. Protein: CSVGGGEVDTQYF.

The chain links TRBV19 to TRBJ2-2; the D gene could be TRBD1 or TRBD2 (5 bases each). V lost 0 bases and J lost 4, with 9 bases in between. This CDR3 region has 15 residues. Germline CDR1 is LNHDA and CDR2 is SQIVND (reference sequence). The CDR3 loop is CASSIEGAGTGELFF. CDR3 nucleotide sequence: TGTGCCAGTAGTATAGAAGGGGCGGGCACCGGGGAGCTGTTTTTT.

The rearrangement links TRBV7-7 to TRBJ2-7; possibly TRBD2 for D (5 bases). The CDR3 has 12 residues. V was shortened by 2 bases and J by 13 bases, with 15 bases between the two germline ends. The germline V gene encodes CDR1 SSHAT and CDR2 FNYEAQ (reference sequence). The CDR3 DNA is TGTGCCAGCAGCTTACGGGGTATACCGAGATACTTC. Protein product: CASSLRGIPRYF.

The chain carries TRBV14 and TRBJ2-1; D gene ambiguous. Germline CDR1 SGHDN, CDR2 FVKESK. This CDR3 comprises 14 residues. V was cut by 0 bases and J by 3 bases, with 6 bases left in between. CDR3 sequence: CASSQDGVYNEQFF. In DNA form, the CDR3 reads TGTGCCAGCAGCCAAGATGGAGTCTACAATGAGCAGTTCTTC.

This clone was observed a single time. The chain is built from TRBV6-5 and TRBJ1-1, with D possibly matching TRBD1 (5 bases). Germline loops: CDR1 MNHEY, CDR2 SVGAGI. This CDR3 is built from 15 residues. V was shortened by 0 bases and J by 2 bases, with 10 bases between the two germline ends. CDR3 amino acids: CASSYSNTGNTEAFF. The CDR3 nucleotides read TGTGCCAGCAGTTACTCGAATACAGGAAACACTGAAGCTTTCTTT.

The chain combines TRBV4-3 with TRBJ2-5, with D possibly TRBD2 on 6 matching bases. The CDR3 loop spans 14 amino acids. Looked up from germline, CDR1 is LGHNA and CDR2 is YSLEER. V was trimmed by 1 base and J by 5 bases, leaving 11 bases between them. Written as DNA, the CDR3 is TGCGCCAGCAGCCAAGGTCTAGGAGGGGAGACCCAGTACTTC. Its translation: CASSQGLGGETQYF.